The rows below give T cell receptor beta chains drawn from one sample of a study of metastatic and nonmetastatic thyroid tumors. Via MiXCR, TCRdb re-called the PCR reads. Among 5,200 or so clones listed, around 23% were seen once. Sequencing used adjacent normal tissue. Receptors originate from a female donor with papillary thyroid cancer or a benign thyroid nodule (not recorded which). Some clones in this sample may be carry-over from other donors' samples. The CDR3 runs from the conserved cysteine through the conserved F or W. A D gene is named only where the DNA matches it firmly. A row's size may be missing; if present it is once, few, many or a size class.

len	v_gene	j_gene	abundance	d_gene	CDR3aa	CDR3nt
14	TRBV6-1	TRBJ1-2	medium-sized	-	CASSSGGAYYGYTF	TGTGCCAGCAGTTCAGGCGGGGCTTACTATGGCTACACCTTC
15	TRBV2	TRBJ2-1	medium-sized	TRBD2	CASRTGSGINNEQFF	TGTGCCAGCAGAACAGGTAGCGGGATTAACAATGAGCAGTTCTTC
14	TRBV3-1	TRBJ2-2	-	-	CASSQDAGTGELFF	TGTGCCAGCAGCCAAGACGCGGGCACCGGGGAGCTGTTTTTT
16	TRBV28	TRBJ2-7	-	TRBD1	CASSTQAGTGVDEQYF	TGTGCCAGCAGTACCCAAGCCGGGACAGGGGTCGACGAGCAGTACTTC
15	TRBV7-8	TRBJ2-7	few	TRBD2	CASSDVAGDVYEQYF	TGTGCCAGCAGCGACGTAGCGGGAGACGTCTACGAGCAGTACTTC
15	TRBV27	TRBJ2-5	medium-sized	TRBD1	CASSSPPDRAGTQYF	TGTGCCAGCAGTTCACCCCCTGACAGGGCTGGGACCCAGTACTTC
14	TRBV20-1	TRBJ1-5	few	-	CSASLDSGPGTQHF	TGCAGTGCTAGTCTGGACAGCGGCCCGGGGACCCAGCATTTT
15	TRBV20-1	TRBJ2-3	medium-sized	-	CSARQVYTSTDTQYF	TGCAGTGCTCGGCAGGTGTACACAAGCACAGATACGCAGTATTTT
15	TRBV25-1	TRBJ2-1	medium-sized	TRBD2	CASRGGDSTANEQFF	TGTGCCAGCCGGGGGGGAGACAGTACAGCAAATGAGCAGTTCTTC
15	TRBV5-6	TRBJ1-3	once	-	CASSRGRLSGNTIYF	TGTGCCAGCAGCCGAGGACGCCTCTCTGGAAACACCATATATTTT
13	TRBV5-8	TRBJ2-7	medium-sized	-	CASSLHQGYEQYF	TGTGCCAGCAGCCTCCACCAGGGATACGAGCAGTACTTC
15	TRBV25-1	TRBJ1-2	few	-	CASSDGLGRSYGYTF	TGTGCCAGCAGTGATGGCCTAGGCAGGAGCTATGGCTACACCTTC
14	TRBV7-2	TRBJ2-3	medium-sized	TRBD2	CASSFGGSTDTQYF	TGTGCCAGCAGCTTCGGGGGGAGTACAGATACGCAGTATTTT
14	TRBV6-1	TRBJ2-5	few	TRBD2	CASTGLAGAETQYF	TGTGCCAGCACCGGACTAGCGGGGGCAGAGACCCAGTACTTC
11	TRBV28	TRBJ1-1	few	-	CASRETGLAFF	TGTGCCAGCAGAGAAACAGGGTTGGCTTTCTTT
11	TRBV20-1	TRBJ1-2	-	-	CSAFWNYGYTF	TGCAGTGCCTTCTGGAACTATGGCTACACCTTC
19	TRBV20-1	TRBJ1-2	medium-sized	-	CSARDRRGPSGAGRYGYTF	TGCAGTGCTAGAGATAGGAGGGGACCGTCAGGTGCGGGTCGCTATGGCTACACCTTC
13	TRBV27	TRBJ2-1	few	-	CASSLGGFGEQFF	TGTGCCAGCAGTCTTGGGGGGTTTGGTGAGCAGTTCTTC
15	TRBV20-1	TRBJ2-7	-	TRBD2	CSASHLGLAAREQYF	TGCAGTGCTAGCCACCTGGGACTAGCGGCTCGCGAGCAGTACTTC
13	TRBV27	TRBJ1-2	medium-sized	-	CASSLLSGEGYTF	TGTGCCAGCAGTTTATTGTCAGGGGAAGGCTACACCTTC
18	TRBV3-1	TRBJ2-7	medium-sized	TRBD1	CASSPRSLGQGPDYEQYF	TGTGCCAGCAGCCCTAGGTCCCTGGGACAGGGCCCGGACTACGAGCAGTACTTC
12	TRBV6-6	TRBJ2-1	medium-sized	-	CASSYGNNEQFF	TGTGCCAGCAGTTATGGGAACAATGAGCAGTTCTTC
15	TRBV11-3	TRBJ2-3	-	TRBD1	CASSPRQGATDTQYF	TGTGCCAGCAGCCCTCGTCAGGGGGCCACAGATACGCAGTATTTT
13	TRBV27	TRBJ2-2	few	TRBD2	CASSLRKGRELFF	TGTGCCAGCAGTTTGAGAAAGGGGAGGGAGCTGTTCTTT
19	TRBV4-1	TRBJ2-3	many	-	CASSLGGRGPHSSTDTQYF	TGCGCCAGCAGCCTCGGGGGGCGGGGACCCCACTCCTCCACAGATACGCAGTATTTT
15	TRBV2	TRBJ2-1	medium-sized	-	CASSVDGTGYNEQFF	TGTGCCAGCAGTGTCGACGGTACCGGGTACAATGAGCAGTTCTTC
14	TRBV20-1	TRBJ2-3	many	TRBD2	CGAMKREALDTQYF	TGCGGTGCCATGAAGCGGGAGGCCCTAGATACGCAGTATTTT
13	TRBV5-8	TRBJ2-5	many	-	CASSLVGQETQYF	TGTGCCAGCAGCTTGGTCGGACAAGAGACCCAGTACTTC
12	TRBV27	TRBJ2-7	medium-sized	TRBD2	CASSLSGGLQYF	TGTGCCAGCAGTTTATCGGGAGGGCTTCAGTACTTC